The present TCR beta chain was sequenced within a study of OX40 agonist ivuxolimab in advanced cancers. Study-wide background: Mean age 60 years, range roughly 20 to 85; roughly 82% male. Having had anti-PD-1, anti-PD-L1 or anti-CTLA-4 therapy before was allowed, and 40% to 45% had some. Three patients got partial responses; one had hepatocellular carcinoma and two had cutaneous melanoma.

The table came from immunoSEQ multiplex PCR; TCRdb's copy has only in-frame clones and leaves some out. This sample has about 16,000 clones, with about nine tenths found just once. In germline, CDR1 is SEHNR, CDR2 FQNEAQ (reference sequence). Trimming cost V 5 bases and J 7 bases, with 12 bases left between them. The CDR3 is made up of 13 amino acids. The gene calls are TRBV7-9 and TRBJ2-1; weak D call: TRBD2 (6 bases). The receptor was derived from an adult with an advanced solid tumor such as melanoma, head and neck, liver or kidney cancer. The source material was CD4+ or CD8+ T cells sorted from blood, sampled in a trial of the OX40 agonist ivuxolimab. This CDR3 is CASSGDFMNEQFF. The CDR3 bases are TGTGCCAGCAGCGGGGACTTCATGAATGAGCAGTTCTTC.